This T cell receptor (beta chain) was sequenced in a study of blood T cell repertoires in COVID-19. Study overall: COVID-19 samples from acute and convalescent phases originated in the United States, Italy and Spain. PBMCs, B-cell-depleted T cells, or T cells were the source of the cDNA or gDNA that made up the material.

Per the original methods: Amplified reference gene primers provided the basis for estimating nucleated cell counts. Measured with immunoSEQ multiplex PCR; TCRdb has only the in-frame clones, and not every one. V, J and clone size are those of that table, while D and trimming were read from the DNA. The sample consists of 68,000 or so clones, 86% of them appearing once. Trimming removed 4 bases from V and 3 bases from J, with 15 bases in between. The CDR3 has 15 residues. The germline V gene encodes CDR1 SEHNR and CDR2 FQNEAQ (reference sequence). The TCR sequence derives from a man under 40 with acute or convalescent COVID-19. The specimen was peripheral blood. The chain couples TRBV7-9 to TRBJ2-5; D remains unclear. The CDR3 spells CASSSGRPTKETQYF. Here the CDR3 DNA reads TGTGCCAGCAGCTCCGGTCGGCCTACTAAAGAGACCCAGTACTTC.